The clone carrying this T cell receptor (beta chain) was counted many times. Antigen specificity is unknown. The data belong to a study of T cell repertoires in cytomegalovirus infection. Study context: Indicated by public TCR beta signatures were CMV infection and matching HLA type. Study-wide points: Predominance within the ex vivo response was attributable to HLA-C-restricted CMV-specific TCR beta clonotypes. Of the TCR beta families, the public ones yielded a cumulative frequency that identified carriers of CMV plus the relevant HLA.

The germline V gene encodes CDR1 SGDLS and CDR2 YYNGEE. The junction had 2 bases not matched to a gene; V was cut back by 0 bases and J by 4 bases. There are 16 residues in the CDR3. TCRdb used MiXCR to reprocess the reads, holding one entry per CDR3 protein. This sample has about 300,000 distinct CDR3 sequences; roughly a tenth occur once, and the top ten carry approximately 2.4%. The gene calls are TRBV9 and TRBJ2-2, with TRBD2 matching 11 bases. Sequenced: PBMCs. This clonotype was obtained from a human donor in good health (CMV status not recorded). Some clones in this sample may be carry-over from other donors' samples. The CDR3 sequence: CASSVGGLAATGELFF. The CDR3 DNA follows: TGTGCCAGCAGCGTAGGGGGACTAGCGGCCACCGGGGAGCTGTTTTTT.